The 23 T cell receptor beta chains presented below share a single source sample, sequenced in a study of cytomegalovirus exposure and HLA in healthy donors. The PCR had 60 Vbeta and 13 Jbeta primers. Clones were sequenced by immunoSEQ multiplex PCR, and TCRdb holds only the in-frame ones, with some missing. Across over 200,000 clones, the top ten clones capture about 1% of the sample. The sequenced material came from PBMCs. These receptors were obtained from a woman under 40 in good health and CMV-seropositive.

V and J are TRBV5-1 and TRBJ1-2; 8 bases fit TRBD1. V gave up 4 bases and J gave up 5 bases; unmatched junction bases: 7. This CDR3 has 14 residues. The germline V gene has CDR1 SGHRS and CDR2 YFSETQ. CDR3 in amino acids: CASSLTGDTYGYTF. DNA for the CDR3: TGCGCCAGCAGCCTGACAGGGGACACTTATGGCTACACCTTC.

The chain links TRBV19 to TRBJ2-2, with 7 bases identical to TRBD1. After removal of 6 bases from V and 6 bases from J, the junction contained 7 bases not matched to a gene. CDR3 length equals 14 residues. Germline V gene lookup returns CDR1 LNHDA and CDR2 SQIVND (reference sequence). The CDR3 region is CASRRGQLSGELFF. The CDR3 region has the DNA TGTGCCAGTAGAAGGGGGCAGCTGTCCGGGGAGCTGTTTTTT. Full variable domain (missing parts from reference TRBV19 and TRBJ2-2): DGGITQSPKYLFRKEGQNVTLSCEQNLNHDAMYWYRQDPGQGLRLIYYSQIVNDFQKGDIAEGYSVSREKKESFPLTVTSAQKNPTAFYLCASRRGQLSGELFFGEGSRLTVL.

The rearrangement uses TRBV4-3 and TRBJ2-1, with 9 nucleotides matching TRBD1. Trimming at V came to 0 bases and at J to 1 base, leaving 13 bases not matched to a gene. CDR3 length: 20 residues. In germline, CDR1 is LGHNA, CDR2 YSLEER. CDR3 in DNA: TGCGCCAGCAGCCAAGATTTTGGGGGACAGGGAATGGGATCCTACAATGAGCAGTTCTTC. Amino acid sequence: CASSQDFGGQGMGSYNEQFF.

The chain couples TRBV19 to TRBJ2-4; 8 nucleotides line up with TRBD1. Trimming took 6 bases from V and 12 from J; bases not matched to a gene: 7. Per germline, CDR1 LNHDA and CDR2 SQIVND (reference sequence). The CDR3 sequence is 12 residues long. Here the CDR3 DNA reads TGTGCCAGTAGGACGCAGGGGGCGGGTCAGTACTTC. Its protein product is CASRTQGAGQYF.

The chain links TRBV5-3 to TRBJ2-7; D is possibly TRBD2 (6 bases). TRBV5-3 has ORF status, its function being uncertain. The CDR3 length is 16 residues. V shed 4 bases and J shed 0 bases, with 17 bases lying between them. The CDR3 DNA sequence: TGTGCCAGAAGCCAGCCGGCGGGGCACAGCTCCTACGAGCAGTACTTC. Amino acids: CARSQPAGHSSYEQYF.

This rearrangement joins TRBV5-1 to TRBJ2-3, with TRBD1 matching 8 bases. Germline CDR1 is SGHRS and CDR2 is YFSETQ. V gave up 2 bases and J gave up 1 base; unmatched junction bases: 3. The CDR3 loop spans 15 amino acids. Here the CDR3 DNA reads TGCGCCAGCAGCTTACAGGGGGGCGGCACAGATACGCAGTATTTT. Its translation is CASSLQGGGTDTQYF.

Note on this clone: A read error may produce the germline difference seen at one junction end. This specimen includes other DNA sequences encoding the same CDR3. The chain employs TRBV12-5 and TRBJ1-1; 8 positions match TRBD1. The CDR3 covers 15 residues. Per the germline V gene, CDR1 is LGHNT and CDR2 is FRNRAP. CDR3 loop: CASGPWTGSNTEAFF. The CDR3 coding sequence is TGTGCTAGTGGTCCCTGGACAGGGAGTAACACTGAGGCTTTCTTT.

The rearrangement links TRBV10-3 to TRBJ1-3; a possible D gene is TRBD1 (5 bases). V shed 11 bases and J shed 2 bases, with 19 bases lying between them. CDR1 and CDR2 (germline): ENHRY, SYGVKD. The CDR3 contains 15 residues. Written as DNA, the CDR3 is TGTGCCGCCCAAACAGGAATTGGAACTGGAAACACCATATATTTT. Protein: CAAQTGIGTGNTIYF.

The DNA for the CDR3 is TGTGCCAGCAGGGGAGGAGAGAACACTGAAGCTTTCTTT. Translating gives CASRGGENTEAFF. V is TRBV7-9 and J is TRBJ1-1; D is ambiguous. The CDR3 runs to 13 residues. CDR1 and CDR2 from the germline V gene are SEHNR and FQNEAQ (reference sequence). V was cut by 6 bases and J by 1 base, with 9 bases left in between. The full variable domain, its missing parts supplied by reference TRBV7-9 and TRBJ1-1, is DTGVSQNPRHKITKRGQNVTFRCDPISEHNRLYWYRQTLGQGPEFLTYFQNEAQLEKSRLLSDRFSAERPKGSFSTLEIQRTEQGDSAMYLCASRGGENTEAFFGQGTRLTVV.

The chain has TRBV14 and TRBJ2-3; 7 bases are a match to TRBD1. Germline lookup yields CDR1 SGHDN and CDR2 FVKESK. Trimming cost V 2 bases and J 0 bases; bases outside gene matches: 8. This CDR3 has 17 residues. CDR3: CASSQQLTGASTDTQYF. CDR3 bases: TGTGCCAGCAGCCAACAGTTAACAGGGGCTAGCACAGATACGCAGTATTTT.

In DNA, the CDR3 is TGTGCCAGCTCACCAGGAGGGACTTTGGTTTGGGAGCAGTACTTC. Translation: CASSPGGTLVWEQYF. The rearrangement joins TRBV18 to TRBJ2-7; tentative D call: TRBD2 (6 bases). Trimming took off 2 bases at V and 7 bases at J, with 18 bases between the two ends. The CDR3 covers 15 residues. Germline CDR1 and CDR2: KGHSH and LQKENI.

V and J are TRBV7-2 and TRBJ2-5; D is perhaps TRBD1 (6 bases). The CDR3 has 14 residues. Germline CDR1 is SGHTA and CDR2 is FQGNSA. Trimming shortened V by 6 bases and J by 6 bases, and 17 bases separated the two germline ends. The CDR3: CASRTEPTGQTQYF. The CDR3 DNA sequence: TGTGCCAGCAGAACAGAGCCGACAGGTCAGACCCAGTACTTC.

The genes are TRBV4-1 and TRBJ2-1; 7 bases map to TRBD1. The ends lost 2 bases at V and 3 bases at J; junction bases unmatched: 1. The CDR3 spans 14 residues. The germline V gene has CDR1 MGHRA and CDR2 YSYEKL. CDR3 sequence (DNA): TGCGCCAGCAGCCAAAGGACAGGCTACAATGAGCAGTTCTTC. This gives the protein CASSQRTGYNEQFF.

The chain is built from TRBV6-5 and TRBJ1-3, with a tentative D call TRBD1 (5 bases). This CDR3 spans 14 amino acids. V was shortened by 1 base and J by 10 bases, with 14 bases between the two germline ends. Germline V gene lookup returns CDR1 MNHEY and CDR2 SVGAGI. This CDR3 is CASSYLRGSLTIYF. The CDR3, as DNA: TGTGCCAGCAGTTACTTGCGGGGCAGTTTGACCATATATTTT.

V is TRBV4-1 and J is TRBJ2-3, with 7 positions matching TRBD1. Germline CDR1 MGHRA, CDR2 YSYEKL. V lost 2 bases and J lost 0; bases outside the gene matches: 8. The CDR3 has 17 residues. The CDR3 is CASSQTEPGQSTDTQYF. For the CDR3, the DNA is TGCGCCAGCAGCCAAACTGAGCCGGGACAGAGCACAGATACGCAGTATTTT.

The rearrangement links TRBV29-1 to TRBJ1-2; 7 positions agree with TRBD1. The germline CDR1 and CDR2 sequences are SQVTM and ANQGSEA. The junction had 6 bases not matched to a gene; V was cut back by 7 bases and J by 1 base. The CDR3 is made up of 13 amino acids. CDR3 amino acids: CSDATGYNYGYTF. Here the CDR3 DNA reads TGCAGCGATGCGACAGGGTATAACTATGGCTACACCTTC. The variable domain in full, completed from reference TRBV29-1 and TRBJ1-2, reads SAVISQKPSRDICQRGTSLTIQCQVDSQVTMMFWYRQQPGQSLTLIATANQGSEATYESGFVIDKFPISRPNLTFSTLTVSNMSPEDSSIYLCSDATGYNYGYTFGSGTRLTVV.

The CDR3 loop reads CASSEWGVQWYEQYF. The CDR3, as DNA: TGTGCCAGCAGTGAATGGGGAGTCCAGTGGTACGAGCAGTACTTC. The chain employs TRBV25-1 and TRBJ2-7; the D gene is possibly TRBD2 (5 bases). V was trimmed by 1 base and J by 4 bases, leaving 14 bases between them. This CDR3 spans 15 amino acids. Germline V gene lookup returns CDR1 MGHDK and CDR2 SYGVNS.

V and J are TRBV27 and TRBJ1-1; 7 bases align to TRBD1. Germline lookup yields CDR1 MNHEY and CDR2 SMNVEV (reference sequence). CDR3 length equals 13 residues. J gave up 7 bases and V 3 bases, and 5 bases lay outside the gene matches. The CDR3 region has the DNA TGTGCCAGCAGTTTTGGTCAGGGGGGTGAAGCTTTCTTT. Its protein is CASSFGQGGEAFF.

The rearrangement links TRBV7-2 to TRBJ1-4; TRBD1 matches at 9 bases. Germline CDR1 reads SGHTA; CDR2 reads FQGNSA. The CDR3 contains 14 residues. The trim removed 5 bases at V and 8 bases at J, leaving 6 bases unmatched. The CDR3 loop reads CASSPTGTGEKLFF. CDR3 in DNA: TGTGCCAGCAGCCCAACAGGGACAGGGGAAAAACTGTTTTTT.

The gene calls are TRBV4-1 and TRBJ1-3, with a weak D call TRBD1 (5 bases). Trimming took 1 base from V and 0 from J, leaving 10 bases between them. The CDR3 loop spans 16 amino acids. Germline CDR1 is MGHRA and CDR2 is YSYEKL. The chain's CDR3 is CASSQADSVSGNTIYF. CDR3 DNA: TGCGCCAGCAGCCAAGCAGACAGCGTCTCTGGAAACACCATATATTTT.

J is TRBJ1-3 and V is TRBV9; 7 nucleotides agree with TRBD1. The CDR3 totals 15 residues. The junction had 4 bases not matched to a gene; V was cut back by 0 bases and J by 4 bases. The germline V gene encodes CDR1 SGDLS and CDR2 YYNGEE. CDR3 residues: CASSVAQGLGNTIYF. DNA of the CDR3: TGTGCCAGCAGCGTAGCACAGGGGTTAGGAAACACCATATATTTT.

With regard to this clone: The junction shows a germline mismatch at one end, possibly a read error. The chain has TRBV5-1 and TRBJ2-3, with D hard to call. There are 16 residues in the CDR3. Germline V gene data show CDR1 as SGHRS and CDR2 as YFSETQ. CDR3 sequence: CASSFSVTFGTETQYF. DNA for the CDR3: TGCGCCAGCAGCTTCTCAGTTACTTTCGGCACAGAGACGCAGTATTTT.

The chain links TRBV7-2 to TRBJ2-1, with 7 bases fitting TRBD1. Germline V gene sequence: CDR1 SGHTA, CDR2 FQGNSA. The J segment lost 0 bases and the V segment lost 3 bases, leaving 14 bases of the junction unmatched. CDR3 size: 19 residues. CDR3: CASSFDRASYVGSYNEQFF. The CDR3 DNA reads TGTGCCAGCAGCTTCGACAGGGCTAGCTACGTGGGCTCCTACAATGAGCAGTTCTTC. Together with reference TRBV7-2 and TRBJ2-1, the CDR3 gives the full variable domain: GAGVSQSPSNKVTEKGKDVELRCDPISGHTALYWYRQSLGQGLEFLIYFQGNSAPDKSGLPSDRFSAERTGGSVSTLTIQRTQQEDSAVYLCASSFDRASYVGSYNEQFFGPGTRLTVL.